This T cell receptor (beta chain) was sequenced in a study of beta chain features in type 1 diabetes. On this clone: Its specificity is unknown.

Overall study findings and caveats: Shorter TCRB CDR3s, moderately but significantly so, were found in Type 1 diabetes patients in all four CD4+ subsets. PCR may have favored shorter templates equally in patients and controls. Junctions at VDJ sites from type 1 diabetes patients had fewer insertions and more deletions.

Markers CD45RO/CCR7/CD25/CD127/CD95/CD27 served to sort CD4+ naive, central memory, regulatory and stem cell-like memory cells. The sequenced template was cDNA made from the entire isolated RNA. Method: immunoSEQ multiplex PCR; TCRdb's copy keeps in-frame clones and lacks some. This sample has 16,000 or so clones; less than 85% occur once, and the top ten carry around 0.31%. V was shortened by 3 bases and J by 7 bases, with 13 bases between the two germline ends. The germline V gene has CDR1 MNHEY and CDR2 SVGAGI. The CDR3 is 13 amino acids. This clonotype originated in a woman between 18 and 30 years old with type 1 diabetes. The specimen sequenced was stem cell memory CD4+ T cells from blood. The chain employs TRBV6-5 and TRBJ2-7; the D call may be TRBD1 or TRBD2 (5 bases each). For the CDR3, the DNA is TGTGCCAGCAGTTATCGGTCTTGGGGGGAGCAGTACGTC. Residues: CASSYRSWGEQYV.